These T cell receptor beta chains were read from a single sample in a study of control samples from healthy donors and cancer patients. The data were produced by immunoSEQ multiplex PCR, yet TCRdb's version contains in-frame clones alone and is incomplete. Here the sample spans fewer than 120,000 clones, 70% to 90% being singletons. Material for sequencing was PBMCs. All receptors derive from a woman aged 55-70 years with lung cancer. Each CDR3 is given with its conserved first and last residue. The order of the fields is clone size, D gene, J gene, V gene, CDR3 protein, CDR3 DNA. A D gene is named only where the DNA matches it firmly. Expanded clones are given a class, and other clones once, few, many or no size at all.

>-|-|TRBJ1-3|TRBV7-9
CASSLDRSGNTIYF
TGTGCCAGCAGCTTAGACCGATCTGGAAACACCATATATTTT
>-|TRBD1|TRBJ2-1|TRBV12-5
CASGRTGVYGEQFF
TGTGCTAGTGGTCGGACAGGGGTTTACGGTGAGCAGTTCTTC
>once|-|TRBJ1-5|TRBV6-5
CASSYGSNQPQHF
TGTGCCAGCAGTTACGGTAGCAATCAGCCCCAGCATTTT
>-|-|TRBJ1-1|TRBV6-5
CASSYRAGGYTEAFF
TGTGCCAGCAGTTACCGGGCAGGAGGGTACACTGAAGCTTTCTTT
>-|TRBD2|TRBJ2-5|TRBV2
CASSGLAGGETQYF
TGTGCCAGCTCGGGACTAGCGGGAGGAGAGACCCAGTACTTC
>few|TRBD1|TRBJ2-3|TRBV5-1
CASSSGTGGIYTDTQYF
TGCGCCAGCAGCTCCGGGACAGGGGGAATTTATACAGATACGCAGTATTTT
>-|TRBD2|TRBJ2-7|TRBV5-1
CASSSGLAGVEEQYF
TGCGCCAGCAGCTCTGGACTAGCGGGAGTGGAAGAGCAGTACTTC
>-|TRBD1|TRBJ2-5|TRBV5-1
CASRRGQGQETQYF
TGCGCCAGCAGGCGCGGACAGGGCCAAGAGACCCAGTACTTC
>-|-|TRBJ2-2|TRBV5-4
CASSQFSLSNTGELFF
TGTGCCAGCAGCCAATTTTCTTTATCGAACACCGGGGAGCTGTTTTTT
>-|-|TRBJ1-6|TRBV25-1
CASSHHQYNSPLHF
TGTGCCAGCAGCCACCATCAATATAATTCACCCCTCCACTTT
>few|-|TRBJ2-3|TRBV27
CASSYRVGTQYF
TGTGCCAGCAGTTATAGGGTCGGTACGCAGTATTTT
>-|-|TRBJ2-2|TRBV10-3
CAISRTDNTGELFF
TGTGCCATCAGTCGGACAGACAACACCGGGGAGCTGTTTTTT
>once|TRBD1|TRBJ2-2|TRBV10-3
CAISREWTGENTGELFF
TGTGCCATCTCCCGAGAGTGGACAGGGGAGAACACCGGGGAGCTGTTTTTT
>few|-|TRBJ2-3|TRBV6-2/TRBV6-3
CASSSSGTSSTDTQYF
TGTGCCAGCAGTTCGTCGGGAACATCTAGCACAGATACGCAGTATTTT
>-|-|TRBJ2-2|TRBV7-9
CASSSLTGELFF
TGTGCCAGCAGCTCCCTAACCGGGGAGCTGTTTTTT
>once|-|TRBJ1-4|TRBV13
CASSLPGEKLFF
TGTGCCAGCAGCTTACCCGGGGAAAAACTGTTTTTT
>-|-|TRBJ1-1|TRBV7-9
CASSLPDRTEAFF
TGTGCCAGCAGCCTCCCCGACAGGACTGAAGCTTTCTTT
>-|-|TRBJ2-7|TRBV13
CASSLTMSSYEQYF
TGTGCCAGCAGCCTAACTATGAGCTCCTACGAGCAGTACTTC
>-|TRBD2|TRBJ2-7|TRBV27
CATARGDNYEQYF
TGTGCCACCGCGCGGGGGGATAACTACGAGCAGTACTTC
>-|TRBD2|TRBJ2-1|TRBV5-6
CASSLYSGGRLQYNEQFF
TGTGCCAGCAGCTTGTATAGCGGGGGCCGGCTTCAATACAATGAGCAGTTCTTC
>-|-|TRBJ2-2|TRBV2
CASGRWELFF
TGTGCCAGTGGACGGTGGGAGCTGTTTTTT
>-|-|TRBJ2-1|TRBV3-1/TRBV3-2
CASSQDGGGEQFF
TGTGCCAGCAGCCAAGATGGGGGCGGCGAGCAGTTCTTC
>-|TRBD2|TRBJ2-7|TRBV5-4
CASSPGGLAVSSYEQYF
TGTGCCAGCAGCCCGGGGGGACTAGCGGTATCCTCCTACGAGCAGTACTTC
>-|-|TRBJ1-2|TRBV12-3/TRBV12-4
CASSLLPDYGYTF
TGTGCCAGCAGTTTATTGCCAGACTATGGCTACACCTTC
>-|TRBD1|TRBJ1-2|TRBV27
CASSLFRGTGATYGYTF
TGTGCCAGCAGTTTATTTCGGGGGACAGGGGCCACCTATGGCTACACCTTC
>few|-|TRBJ2-7|TRBV7-9
CASSFRYEQYF
TGTGCCAGCAGCTTCCGATACGAGCAGTACTTC
>-|TRBD1|TRBJ2-5|TRBV7-9
CASSLWGQVKETQYF
TGTGCCAGCAGCTTATGGGGACAGGTCAAGGAGACCCAGTACTTC
>-|-|TRBJ2-5|TRBV12-3/TRBV12-4
CASMGGGEETQYF
TGTGCCAGCATGGGTGGAGGGGAAGAGACCCAGTACTTC
>-|-|TRBJ2-7|TRBV18
CASSPGQSSYEQYF
TGTGCCAGCTCCCCCGGACAGAGCTCCTACGAGCAGTACTTC
>-|-|TRBJ1-3|TRBV19
CASRPLGEGQGNTIYF
TGTGCCAGTAGGCCTCTTGGGGAGGGTCAAGGAAACACCATATATTTT
>-|-|TRBJ1-2|TRBV7-9
CASSFSGTKNGYTF
TGTGCCAGCAGCTTTTCCGGGACGAAAAATGGCTACACCTTC
>-|TRBD1|TRBJ1-4|TRBV19
CASSIQGAREKLFF
TGTGCCAGTAGTATTCAGGGGGCGCGTGAAAAACTGTTTTTT
>-|-|TRBJ2-5|TRBV19
CASGVQGGETQYF
TGTGCCAGTGGGGTTCAGGGTGGGGAGACCCAGTACTTC
>-|-|TRBJ2-3|TRBV24-1
CATSGSGQGTSATDTQYF
TGTGCCACCAGTGGATCTGGGCAAGGGACTTCAGCCACAGATACGCAGTATTTT
>-|-|TRBJ2-3|TRBV6-1
CASSERVRTDTQYF
TGTGCCAGCAGTGAGCGGGTTCGCACAGATACGCAGTATTTT
>-|TRBD1|TRBJ1-2|TRBV7-9
CASSLEGQYYGYTF
TGTGCCAGCAGCTTAGAGGGACAGTACTATGGCTACACCTTC
>-|-|TRBJ2-7|TRBV6-5
CASKRGSHEQYF
TGTGCCAGCAAAAGGGGTAGCCACGAGCAGTACTTC
>-|TRBD1|TRBJ1-3|TRBV6-4
CASSDTKGQGNTIYF
TGTGCCAGCAGTGACACCAAGGGACAGGGAAACACCATATATTTT
>-|-|TRBJ2-2|TRBV3-1/TRBV3-2
CASSQATGRGTGELFF
TGTGCCAGCAGCCAAGCAACAGGCCGTGGCACCGGGGAGCTGTTTTTT
>-|-|TRBJ2-5|TRBV11-2
CASSLSGGRETQYF
TGTGCCAGCAGCTTATCAGGAGGGCGGGAGACCCAGTACTTC
>-|TRBD2|TRBJ2-1|TRBV6-1
CASSEASGRPKEQFF
TGTGCCAGCAGTGAAGCTAGCGGGAGGCCCAAAGAGCAGTTCTTC
>-|TRBD1|TRBJ2-7|TRBV19
CASSIGDRVPGEQYF
TGTGCCAGTAGTATTGGCGACAGGGTGCCGGGGGAGCAGTACTTC
>once|TRBD1|TRBJ2-7|TRBV27
CASSATRDRPYEQYF
TGTGCCAGCAGTGCAACCCGGGACAGACCATACGAGCAGTACTTC
>once|TRBD1|TRBJ2-1|TRBV27
CASSPGQVYPYNEQFF
TGTGCCAGCAGTCCAGGACAGGTTTACCCCTACAATGAGCAGTTCTTC
>-|-|TRBJ1-6|TRBV5-5
CASSLGFSSYNSPLHF
TGTGCCAGCAGCTTAGGGTTTAGCTCCTATAATTCACCCCTCCACTTT
>-|-|TRBJ2-1|TRBV4-3
CASSRNGGRREQFF
TGCGCCAGCAGCCGGAATGGAGGGCGGCGGGAGCAGTTCTTC
>-|TRBD1|TRBJ2-7|TRBV15
CATSTRTGIYEQYF
TGTGCCACCAGCACCCGGACAGGGATCTACGAGCAGTACTTC
>-|TRBD1|TRBJ2-3|TRBV27
CASSSSRDSLTDTQYF
TGTGCCAGCAGTTCCTCCCGGGACAGCCTTACAGATACGCAGTATTTT
>-|TRBD1|TRBJ1-4|TRBV19
CASLGDRDRKLFF
TGTGCCAGTTTGGGGGACAGGGACAGAAAACTGTTTTTT
>-|-|TRBJ1-2|TRBV7-9
CASSLLGRGSFYGYTF
TGTGCCAGCAGCTTACTAGGACGGGGATCCTTCTATGGCTACACCTTC
>-|-|TRBJ2-5|TRBV5-1
CASSLQSGRETQYF
TGCGCCAGCAGCTTGCAGTCGGGGAGAGAGACCCAGTACTTC
>-|-|TRBJ1-6|TRBV4-3
CASRVAGQINSPLHF
TGCGCCAGCAGAGTAGCGGGACAAATTAATTCACCCCTCCACTTT
>-|TRBD2|TRBJ2-7|TRBV4-2
CASSARTSSFDEQYF
TGTGCCAGCAGCGCTCGGACTAGTTCATTCGACGAGCAGTACTTC
>-|TRBD1|TRBJ2-7|TRBV29-1
CSVARHKTGPTYEQYF
TGCAGCGTTGCCCGTCATAAGACAGGGCCTACCTACGAGCAGTACTTC
>-|-|TRBJ2-1|TRBV4-1
CASSLRGGAGRNEQFF
TGCGCCAGCAGCCTAAGGGGGGGGGCTGGTAGAAATGAGCAGTTCTTC
>-|TRBD2|TRBJ2-1|TRBV6-5
CASTETSGGSEQFF
TGTGCCAGCACAGAGACTAGCGGGGGGTCTGAGCAGTTCTTC
>-|-|TRBJ2-3|TRBV7-2
CASSLAGGAWSGTDTQYF
TGTGCCAGCAGCTTAGCCGGAGGGGCGTGGAGTGGCACAGATACGCAGTATTTT
>-|-|TRBJ1-6|TRBV10-2
CASRGQNSPLHF
TGCGCCTCCCGGGGGCAAAATTCACCCCTCCACTTT
>-|TRBD1|TRBJ1-2|TRBV6-4
CASSQGAGDGYTF
TGTGCCAGCAGTCAGGGGGCAGGCGATGGCTACACCTTC